This paragraph reports one TCR beta chain. Its antigen remains unidentified. These data are taken from a study of cytomegalovirus exposure and HLA in healthy donors. Study at large: A prior analysis found about 110 million unique TCR beta sequences from approximately 200 million T cells.

Broader study findings: V- and J-gene trimming of TCR beta was linked (in a later analysis) to a missense DCLRE1C variant. Earlier analysis looked at TCR beta V segments, and most were productive about 90% or about 30% of the time. It was in a later analysis that TCR association rates were seen to vary by HLA locus, highest for DRB1 and lowest for HLA-C.

A multiplex PCR was run with 60 Vbeta primers and 13 Jbeta primers. Profiled with immunoSEQ multiplex PCR; TCRdb holds only in-frame clones, not every one. The sample shows 200,000 or so clones, around 70% of them seen only once. The specimen was PBMCs. The TCR comes from a man aged 40-55 years in good health and CMV-seropositive.

The CDR3 here is CASSTGTGGRNTIYF. In DNA, the CDR3 is TGTGCCAGCAGTACAGGGACGGGGGGGCGTAACACCATATATTTT. The chain is built from TRBV6-5 and TRBJ1-3; D may be TRBD1 (6 bases). The CDR3 is 15 amino acids. Trimming removed 5 bases from V and 7 bases from J, with 18 bases in between. Germline loops: CDR1 MNHEY, CDR2 SVGAGI.